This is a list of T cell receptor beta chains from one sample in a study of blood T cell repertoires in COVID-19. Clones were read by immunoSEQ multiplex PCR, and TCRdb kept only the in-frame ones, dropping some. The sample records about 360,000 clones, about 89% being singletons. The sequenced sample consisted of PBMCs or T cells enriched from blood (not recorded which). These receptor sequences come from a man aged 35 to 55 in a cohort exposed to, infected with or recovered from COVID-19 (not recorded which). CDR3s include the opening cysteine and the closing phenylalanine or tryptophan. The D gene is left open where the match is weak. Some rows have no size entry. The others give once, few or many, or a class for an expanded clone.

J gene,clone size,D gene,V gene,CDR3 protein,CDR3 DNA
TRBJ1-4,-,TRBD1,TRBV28,CASSPSTGGNEKLFF,TGTGCCAGCAGTCCATCGACAGGGGGTAATGAAAAACTGTTTTTT
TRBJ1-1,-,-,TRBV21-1,CASRYRGIQTEAFF,TGTGCCAGCAGGTATCGGGGTATACAGACTGAAGCTTTCTTT
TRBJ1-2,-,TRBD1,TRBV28,CASSLGTGGSYGYTF,TGTGCCAGCAGTCTCGGGACAGGGGGAAGCTATGGCTACACCTTC
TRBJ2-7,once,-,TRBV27,CASSSSPSYEQYF,TGTGCCAGCAGTTCCTCCCCTAGTTACGAGCAGTACTTC
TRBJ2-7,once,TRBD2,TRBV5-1,CASSSLAGPYEQYF,TGCGCCAGCAGCTCACTAGCGGGCCCCTACGAGCAGTACTTC
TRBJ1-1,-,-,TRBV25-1,CASSESERGRAFF,TGTGCCAGCAGTGAATCGGAAAGGGGAAGAGCTTTCTTT
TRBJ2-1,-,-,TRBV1,CTSSSCSGPKNEQFF,TGCACCAGCAGCTCGTGTAGCGGTCCGAAGAATGAGCAGTTCTTC
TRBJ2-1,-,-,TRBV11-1,CASSPTNRVNEQFF,TGTGCCAGCAGCCCCACTAACAGGGTCAATGAGCAGTTCTTC
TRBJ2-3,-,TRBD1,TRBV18,CASSPGQGSDTQYF,TGTGCCAGCTCACCGGGACAGGGTAGTGATACGCAGTATTTT
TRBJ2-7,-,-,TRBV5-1,CASRSTGPTYEQYF,TGCGCCAGCAGGAGCACAGGGCCTACCTACGAGCAGTACTTC
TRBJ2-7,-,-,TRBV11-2,CASSSINPYEQYF,TGTGCCAGCAGCTCTATAAACCCCTACGAGCAGTACTTC
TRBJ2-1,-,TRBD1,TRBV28,CASSLTDRTYNEQFF,TGTGCCAGCAGTTTAACGGACAGGACCTACAATGAGCAGTTCTTC
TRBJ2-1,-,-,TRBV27,CAVSFGPSYNEQFF,TGTGCCGTCAGTTTTGGGCCCTCCTACAATGAGCAGTTCTTC
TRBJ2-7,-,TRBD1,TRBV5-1,CASSLTGTGKYEQYF,TGCGCCAGCAGCTTAACCGGGACAGGGAAGTACGAGCAGTACTTC
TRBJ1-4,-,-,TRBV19,CASSRPTAGKLFF,TGTGCCAGTAGCAGACCGACAGCGGGGAAACTGTTTTTT
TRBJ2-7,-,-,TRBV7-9,CASSLAAGTTYEQYF,TGTGCCAGCAGCTTAGCGGCCGGGACAACCTACGAGCAGTACTTC
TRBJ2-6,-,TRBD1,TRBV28,CASSPGQGNLPLSGANVLTF,TGTGCCAGCAGTCCAGGACAGGGAAATCTTCCTCTAAGTGGGGCCAACGTCCTGACTTTC
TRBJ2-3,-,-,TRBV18,CASSFQAGYDTQYF,TGTGCCAGCTCGTTCCAGGCGGGGTATGATACGCAGTATTTT
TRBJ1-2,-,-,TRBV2,CASSETDYGYTF,TGTGCCAGCAGCGAGACAGACTATGGCTACACCTTC
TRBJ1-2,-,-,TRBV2,CASSFMGGSYGYTF,TGTGCCAGCAGTTTTATGGGGGGTTCGTATGGCTACACCTTC
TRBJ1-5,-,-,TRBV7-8,CASSSHAADMRGNQPQHF,TGTGCCAGCAGCTCCCACGCCGCGGACATGCGTGGCAATCAGCCCCAGCATTTT
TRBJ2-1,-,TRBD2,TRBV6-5,CASRLLALEGHEQFF,TGTGCCAGCAGGTTACTAGCGTTGGAGGGCCATGAGCAGTTCTTC
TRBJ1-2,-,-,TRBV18,CASSPGGEYGYTF,TGTGCCAGCTCACCAGGGGGGGAATATGGCTACACCTTC
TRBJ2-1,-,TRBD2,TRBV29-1,CSVSSGTRLNEQFF,TGCAGCGTTTCCAGCGGGACTCGTTTGAATGAGCAGTTCTTC
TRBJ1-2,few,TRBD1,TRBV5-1,CASSSGTGATYGYTF,TGCGCCAGCAGCAGCGGGACAGGGGCTACCTATGGCTACACCTTC
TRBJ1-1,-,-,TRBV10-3,CAIMGVGNTEAFF,TGTGCCATCATGGGAGTGGGGAACACTGAAGCTTTCTTT
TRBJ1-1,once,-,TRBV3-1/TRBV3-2,CAVTGSKGTTEAFF,TGTGCCGTTACAGGATCTAAAGGTACTACTGAAGCTTTCTTT
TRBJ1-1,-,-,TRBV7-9,CASSLGEARGTEAFF,TGTGCCAGCAGCTTAGGGGAGGCAAGGGGTACTGAAGCTTTCTTT
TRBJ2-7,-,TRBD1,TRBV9,CASSVGGQGNEQYF,TGTGCCAGCAGCGTAGGCGGACAGGGGAACGAGCAGTACTTC
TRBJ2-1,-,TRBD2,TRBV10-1,CASSLGTSDNNEQFF,TGCGCCAGCAGTCTCGGGACTAGCGATAACAATGAGCAGTTCTTC
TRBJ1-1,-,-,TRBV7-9,CASSLRSGGSQLGTEAFF,TGTGCCAGCAGCTTAAGAAGTGGAGGGAGTCAATTGGGCACTGAAGCTTTCTTT
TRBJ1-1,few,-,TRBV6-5,CASSLGGDLNTEAFF,TGTGCCAGCAGCCTCGGGGGAGACCTGAACACTGAAGCTTTCTTT
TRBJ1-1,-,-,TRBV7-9,CASSHPGLGTEAFF,TGTGCCAGCAGCCACCCGGGATTGGGGACTGAAGCTTTCTTT
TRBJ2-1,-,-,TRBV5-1,CASSFGVASVNEQFF,TGCGCCAGCAGCTTCGGGGTGGCTAGCGTCAATGAGCAGTTCTTC
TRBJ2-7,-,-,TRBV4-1,CASSQDGLTNYEQYF,TGCGCCAGCAGCCAAGATGGACTAACTAACTACGAGCAGTACTTC
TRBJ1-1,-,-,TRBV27,CASSLASGGTEAFF,TGTGCCAGCAGTTTAGCTTCGGGAGGCACTGAAGCTTTCTTT
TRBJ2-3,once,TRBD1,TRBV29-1,CSVPGQGADTQYF,TGCAGCGTTCCGGGACAGGGCGCAGATACGCAGTATTTT
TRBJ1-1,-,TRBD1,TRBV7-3,CASSLDRDSKTAEAFF,TGTGCCAGCAGCTTGGACCGGGACAGTAAGACTGCTGAAGCTTTCTTT
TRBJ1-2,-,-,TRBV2,CASTPARGGVYGYTF,TGTGCCAGCACCCCCGCGCGGGGGGGGGTCTATGGCTACACCTTC
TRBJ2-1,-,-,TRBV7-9,CASSLGGQLYNEQFF,TGTGCCAGCAGCTTAGGCGGGCAACTCTACAATGAGCAGTTCTTC
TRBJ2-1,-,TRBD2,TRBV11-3,CASSLGTSGINNEQFF,TGTGCCAGCAGCTTAGGGACTAGCGGAATAAACAATGAGCAGTTCTTC
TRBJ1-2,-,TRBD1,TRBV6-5,CASSLAGQGLYGYTF,TGTGCCAGCAGTTTGGCCGGACAGGGATTGTATGGCTACACCTTC
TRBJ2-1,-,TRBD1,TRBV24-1,CATSDPQGQARGNEQFF,TGTGCCACCAGTGATCCCCAAGGACAGGCCAGAGGCAATGAGCAGTTCTTC